Following are 10 T cell receptor beta chains from one sample sequenced in a study of beta chain features in type 1 diabetes. Expressed TCRB transcripts were sequenced because the isolated RNA had all been reverse transcribed beforehand. Generated by immunoSEQ multiplex PCR, the TCRdb table keeps only in-frame clones and is missing some. The sample lists 200,000 to 300,000 clones, about 71% occurring once. Sequencing was performed on naive CD4+ T cells from blood. These receptors were taken from a man in his thirties or forties in good health.

A few counts support this clone. This sequence joins TRBV29-1 and TRBJ2-5, with TRBD1 matching over 7 bases. V gave up 7 bases and J gave up 2 bases; unmatched junction bases: 7. The CDR3 consists of 13 residues. Germline V gene data show CDR1 as SQVTM and CDR2 as ANQGSEA. In DNA, the CDR3 is TGCAGCGGGGCCGACAGGGTACAAGAGACCCAGTACTTC. It is translated as CSGADRVQETQYF.

The chain recombines TRBV14 with TRBJ1-2; D remains ambiguous. This CDR3 contains 13 residues. V lost 6 bases, J lost 4 bases, and 12 bases lay in between. Germline loops: CDR1 SGHDN, CDR2 FVKESK. CDR3 loop: CASSPTGVYGYTF. The CDR3 DNA follows: TGTGCCAGCAGTCCTACTGGAGTCTATGGCTACACCTTC.

The genes are TRBV25-1 and TRBJ2-7, with 7 positions matching TRBD1. This CDR3 has 15 residues. The germline V gene encodes CDR1 MGHDK and CDR2 SYGVNS. Unmatched junction bases numbered 9, after V lost 4 bases and J lost 3 bases. DNA of the CDR3: TGTGCCAGCAGTGCCCCGGGACAGAGTATCTACGAGCAGTACTTC. It is translated as CASSAPGQSIYEQYF.

This chain uses TRBV14 with TRBJ2-6; D is ambiguous. CDR1 is SGHDN, CDR2 FVKESK, per germline. This CDR3 spans 15 amino acids. Trimming took 2 bases from V and 3 from J, leaving 8 bases between them. The CDR3 region is CASSQIILGANVLTF. DNA of the CDR3: TGTGCCAGCAGCCAAATAATCCTTGGGGCCAACGTCCTGACTTTC. Based on the CDR3 plus reference TRBV14 and TRBJ2-6, the full variable domain is EAGVTQFPSHSVIEKGQTVTLRCDPISGHDNLYWYRRVMGKEIKFLLHFVKESKQDESGMPNNRFLAERTGGTYSTLKVQPAELEDSGVYFCASSQIILGANVLTFGAGSRLTVL.

This chain links TRBV30 with TRBJ2-1; D remains unclear. The CDR3 length is 12 residues. Germline loops: CDR1 GTSNPN, CDR2 SVGIG (reference sequence). Trimming cost V 1 base and J 6 bases, with 7 bases left between them. The CDR3, as DNA: TGTGCCTGGAGTGACCACCTCAATGAGCAGTTCTTC. Protein product: CAWSDHLNEQFF. The full variable domain, in which reference TRBV30 and TRBJ2-1 provide the parts outside the CDR3, is SQTIHQWPATLVQPVGSPLSLECTVEGTSNPNLYWYRQAAGRGLQLLFYSVGIGQISSEVPQNLSASRPQDRQFILSSKKLLLSDSGFYLCAWSDHLNEQFFGPGTRLTVL.

Turning to this clone: Relative to the germline gene, one junction end is altered; a read error may explain this. The V gene is TRBV7-9, the J gene TRBJ2-1; 9 bases align to TRBD1. In germline, CDR1 is SEHNR, CDR2 FQNEAQ (reference sequence). The CDR3 is 12 amino acids. The CDR3 DNA follows: TGTGCCAGCAGCAGTCACGGGACAGGGCTAATCTTC. Amino acids: CASSSHGTGLIF.

This clone was counted once. Here the CDR3 reads CASTSWTELAKNIQYF. In DNA, the CDR3 is TGTGCCAGCACCTCTTGGACAGAACTAGCCAAAAACATTCAGTACTTC. The V call is TRBV27, the J call TRBJ2-4, with D possibly being TRBD1 (6 bases). V was shortened by 7 bases and J by 0 bases, with 16 bases between the two germline ends. The CDR3 is 16 residues long. Germline V gene sequence: CDR1 MNHEY, CDR2 SMNVEV (reference sequence).

In its sample, this clone was seen a few times. The V call is TRBV2, the J call TRBJ2-5, with D hard to call. The CDR3 runs 11 residues. Germline V gene data show CDR1 as SNHLY and CDR2 as FYNNEI. V gave up 5 bases and J gave up 3 bases, with 4 bases separating them. CDR3 residues: CASSPEETQYF. Here the CDR3 DNA reads TGTGCCAGCAGTCCCGAAGAGACCCAGTACTTC.

V is TRBV28 and J is TRBJ2-1, with TRBD2 identical over 12 bases. In germline, CDR1 is MDHEN, CDR2 SYDVKM. The V gene end was trimmed by 6 bases and the J gene end by 2 bases; junction bases not matched to a gene: 5. The CDR3 is 16 residues long. CDR3 loop: CASRSLAGGAYNEQFF. CDR3 bases: TGTGCCAGCAGATCTCTAGCGGGAGGGGCCTACAATGAGCAGTTCTTC.

This clone was recorded once. V gene TRBV28 combines with J gene TRBJ2-3, with 14 bases fitting TRBD2. Germline CDR1 reads MDHEN; CDR2 reads SYDVKM. J was trimmed by 9 bases and V by 2 bases; bases with no gene match: 4. The CDR3 totals 15 residues. Here the CDR3 DNA reads TGTGCCAGCAGTTTAGGGACTAGCGGGAGAAAAACGCAGTATTTT. Its protein product is CASSLGTSGRKTQYF. The full variable domain, with the rest looked up from reference TRBV28 and TRBJ2-3, is DVKVTQSSRYLVKRTGEKVFLECVQDMDHENMFWYRQDPGLGLRLIYFSYDVKMKEKGDIPEGYSVSREKKERFSLILESASTNQTSMYLCASSLGTSGRKTQYFGPGTRLTVL.